One and the same sample provided the 25 T cell receptor beta chains below, sequenced in a study of OX40 agonist ivuxolimab in advanced cancers. Profiling relied on immunoSEQ multiplex PCR, and the TCRdb table lists in-frame clones only, not all of them. The table shows tens of thousands of clones, with about 92% occurring only once. The sequences come from CD4+ or CD8+ T cells sorted from blood, collected in a trial of the OX40 agonist ivuxolimab. These receptors were collected from an adult with an advanced solid tumor such as melanoma, head and neck, liver or kidney cancer.

This rearrangement joins TRBV19 to TRBJ1-5, with a tentative D call TRBD1 (6 bases). Germline CDR1 LNHDA, CDR2 SQIVND (reference sequence). V gave up 5 bases and J gave up 2 bases, with 13 bases separating them. The CDR3 length is 15 residues. This chain's CDR3 is CASSSWTVGNQPQHF. For the CDR3, the DNA is TGTGCCAGTAGTTCCTGGACAGTTGGCAATCAGCCCCAGCATTTT.

The count of this clone is one. The chain couples TRBV9 to TRBJ1-1, with 7 bases fitting TRBD1. Per germline, CDR1 SGDLS and CDR2 YYNGEE. The length of the CDR3 is 14 residues. The junction had 8 bases not matched to a gene; V was cut back by 4 bases and J by 5 bases. In DNA form, the CDR3 reads TGTGCCAGCAGCTTGAGGGGGCAGGGTACTGAAGCTTTCTTT. Amino acids: CASSLRGQGTEAFF.

The J gene is TRBJ1-1, the V gene TRBV2; D is uncertain. V was cut by 10 bases and J by 1 base, with 13 bases left in between. Germline V CDR1 and CDR2: SNHLY, FYNNEI. The CDR3 sequence is 13 residues long. Written as DNA, the CDR3 is TGTGCCACCACCTCTGGGGAGAACACTGAAGCTTTCTTT. It specifies CATTSGENTEAFF. The full variable domain, completed using reference TRBV2 and TRBJ1-1, is EPEVTQTPSHQVTQMGQEVILRCVPISNHLYFYWYRQILGQKVEFLVSFYNNEISEKSEIFDDQFSVERPDGSNFTLKIRSTKLEDSAMYFCATTSGENTEAFFGQGTRLTVV.

V and J are TRBV2 and TRBJ2-5; 7 nucleotides align to TRBD1. CDR3 length equals 16 residues. CDR1 SNHLY and CDR2 FYNNEI come from the germline V gene. J was trimmed by 2 bases and V by 3 bases; bases with no gene match: 9. This chain's CDR3 is CASSERSGGAQETQYF. CDR3 DNA sequence: TGTGCCAGCAGTGAGAGGTCAGGGGGAGCACAAGAGACCCAGTACTTC.

The rearrangement joins TRBV5-1 to TRBJ2-5; D call uncertain. V dropped 2 bases and J dropped 5 bases, with 10 bases sitting between them. CDR3 size: 13 residues. Germline lookup yields CDR1 SGHRS and CDR2 YFSETQ. CDR3 loop: CASSFRPEETQYF. CDR3 coding DNA: TGCGCCAGCAGCTTTCGACCCGAGGAGACCCAGTACTTC.

This chain connects TRBV13 to TRBJ2-1; 9 bases are shared with TRBD2. CDR1 is PRHDT, CDR2 FYEKMQ, per germline (reference sequence). The CDR3 contains 16 residues. The V gene end was trimmed by 0 bases and the J gene end by 9 bases; junction bases not matched to a gene: 9. The CDR3 protein is CASSLGTPGLAGEQFF. The CDR3 DNA reads TGTGCCAGCAGCTTAGGAACACCGGGACTAGCAGGTGAGCAGTTCTTC. The full variable domain, with the rest looked up from reference TRBV13 and TRBJ2-1, is AAGVIQSPRHLIKEKRETATLKCYPIPRHDTVYWYQQGPGQDPQFLISFYEKMQSDKGSIPDRFSAQQFSDYHSELNMSSLELGDSALYFCASSLGTPGLAGEQFFGPGTRLTVL.

V and J are TRBV11-2 and TRBJ1-2, with TRBD1 as a possible D gene (5 bases). V shed 1 base and J shed 4 bases, with 7 bases lying between them. The CDR3 has 13 residues. Germline CDR1 SGHAT, CDR2 FQNNGV. The CDR3 DNA sequence: TGTGCCAGCAGCTTAGCGGGGGTCTATGGCTACACCTTC. It specifies CASSLAGVYGYTF.

This rearrangement joins TRBV10-2 to TRBJ1-1; D is unresolved. The CDR3 sequence is 13 residues long. The germline V gene has CDR1 WSHSY and CDR2 SAAADI. With 3 bases removed from V and 2 bases from J, the gap between germline ends came to 7 bases. The CDR3, as DNA: TGCGCCAGCAGTGACAGCCTCAACACTGAAGCTTTCTTT. Protein product: CASSDSLNTEAFF.

This clone was seen a single time. The chain recombines TRBV19 with TRBJ2-4; no clear D gene. With 1 base removed from V and 1 base from J, the gap between germline ends came to 14 bases. Germline lookup yields CDR1 LNHDA and CDR2 SQIVND (reference sequence). CDR3 size: 17 residues. The CDR3 sequence: CASSIVLFTLAKNIQYF. The CDR3 DNA reads TGTGCCAGTAGTATAGTCCTGTTCACTCTGGCCAAAAACATTCAGTACTTC.

V gene TRBV9 combines with J gene TRBJ2-2, with TRBD2 matching over 7 bases. Germline V gives CDR1 SGDLS, CDR2 YYNGEE. The CDR3 spans 16 residues. V lost 2 bases, J lost 0 bases, and 4 bases stayed unmatched. The CDR3 here is CASSVAGTTNTGELFF. CDR3 bases: TGTGCCAGCAGCGTGGCCGGGACTACGAACACCGGGGAGCTGTTTTTT.

This rearrangement joins TRBV14 to TRBJ1-2; tentative D call: TRBD1 (6 bases). The germline gives CDR1 SGHDN, CDR2 FVKESK. The length of the CDR3 is 13 residues. V lost 0 bases and J lost 5, with 7 bases in between. In DNA, the CDR3 is TGTGCCAGCAGCCAAGAAGGGGGGTATGGCTACACCTTC. The encoded protein is CASSQEGGYGYTF.

About this clone itself: Here the CDR3 omits its conserved ending phenylalanine or tryptophan, so a read error is the likely source. The chain uses TRBV27 and TRBJ1-6; 7 bases fit TRBD1. The V gene's germline CDR1 is MNHEY and CDR2 SMNVEV (reference sequence). The CDR3 is made up of 15 amino acids. Written as DNA, the CDR3 is TGTGCCAGCACTTTAGGGGGCTCCTTTAATTCACCCCTCCACCTT. Protein product: CASTLGGSFNSPLHL.

This chain joins TRBV6-6 and TRBJ2-1; possible D gene TRBD2, 5 bases. Trimming took off 2 bases at V and 9 bases at J, with 14 bases between the two ends. Germline V CDR1 and CDR2: MNHNY, SVGAGI (reference sequence). This CDR3 region has 14 residues. The CDR3 DNA sequence: TGTGCCAGCAGTTACCCCGGGATGGGTGTTGAGCAGTTCTTC. Its translation is CASSYPGMGVEQFF.

The chain is built from TRBV4-1 and TRBJ2-7; 9 bases fit TRBD2. The V gene end was trimmed by 0 bases and the J gene end by 2 bases; junction bases not matched to a gene: 5. CDR3 length: 16 residues. CDR1 MGHRA and CDR2 YSYEKL come from the germline V gene. As DNA, the CDR3 is TGCGCCAGCAGCCAAGATACAAGCGGGAGGACCTACGAGCAGTACTTC. Amino acids: CASSQDTSGRTYEQYF.

This clone appeared once. This chain links TRBV7-3 with TRBJ2-2, with D unresolved. This CDR3 is built from 14 residues. The germline V and J ends were trimmed by 3 bases and 2 bases, with 7 bases remaining between them. In germline, CDR1 is SGHTA, CDR2 FQGTGA. The CDR3 sequence: CASSFFPNTGELFF. CDR3 coding DNA: TGTGCCAGCAGCTTTTTCCCCAACACCGGGGAGCTGTTTTTT.

This rearrangement joins TRBV5-5 to TRBJ2-1, with D tentatively TRBD1 or TRBD2 (7 bases each). Germline V gene lookup returns CDR1 SGHKS and CDR2 YYEKEE (reference sequence). With 4 bases removed from V and 6 bases from J, the gap between germline ends came to 23 bases. The CDR3 length is 17 residues. The DNA for the CDR3 is TGTGCCAGCAGCCCAGGGGGGGCCGAAATAGTCGTCAATGAGCAGTTCTTC. Its protein product is CASSPGGAEIVVNEQFF.

The gene calls are TRBV6-5 and TRBJ2-7; 7 bases agree with TRBD1. The V gene's germline CDR1 is MNHEY and CDR2 SVGAGI. The J segment lost 0 bases and the V segment lost 4 bases, leaving 3 bases of the junction unmatched. This CDR3 is 14 amino acids long. The CDR3 region has the DNA TGTGCCAGCAGTTGGACAGGACGCTCCTACGAGCAGTACTTC. Translating it yields CASSWTGRSYEQYF.

The chain recombines TRBV4-3 with TRBJ1-3; unclear D gene. The CDR3 runs to 16 residues. The V end lost 1 base, the J end lost 1 base, and 11 bases lay between the germline ends. CDR1 is LGHNA and CDR2 is YSLEER in the germline V gene. In DNA form, the CDR3 reads TGCGCCAGCAGCCAAGGTACAAGCCAGTCTGGAAACACCATATATTTT. As protein: CASSQGTSQSGNTIYF.

The chain uses TRBV2 and TRBJ2-1; D is unresolved. Germline V CDR1 and CDR2: SNHLY, FYNNEI. There are 13 residues in the CDR3. V was clipped by 3 bases and J by 7 bases, with 10 bases between them. The DNA of the CDR3 is TGTGCCAGCAGTGACAACCCGCGGAATGAGCAGTTCTTC. It specifies CASSDNPRNEQFF.

The chain carries TRBV27 and TRBJ2-3, with 10 positions matching TRBD2. This CDR3 region has 16 residues. Germline CDR1 MNHEY, CDR2 SMNVEV (reference sequence). V trimming: 3 bases; J trimming: 6 bases; junction bases outside the gene matches: 9. CDR3 sequence reads: CASSFGLAGARDTQYF. CDR3 in DNA: TGTGCCAGCAGTTTCGGCCTAGCGGGAGCAAGGGATACGCAGTATTTT.

The J gene is TRBJ1-1, the V gene TRBV2; D is undetermined. V lost 8 bases, J lost 1 base, and 11 bases lay in between. CDR1 is SNHLY and CDR2 is FYNNEI in the germline V gene. The CDR3 has 13 residues. The CDR3 region has the DNA TGTGCCAGCGGAACCGCATCGAACACTGAAGCTTTCTTT. Translating it yields CASGTASNTEAFF. The complete variable domain, with remaining parts taken from reference TRBV2 and TRBJ1-1, reads EPEVTQTPSHQVTQMGQEVILRCVPISNHLYFYWYRQILGQKVEFLVSFYNNEISEKSEIFDDQFSVERPDGSNFTLKIRSTKLEDSAMYFCASGTASNTEAFFGQGTRLTVV.

This chain links TRBV19 with TRBJ2-7; unclear D gene. Germline V lookup: CDR1 LNHDA, CDR2 SQIVND (reference sequence). The CDR3 covers 13 residues. V was shortened by 1 base and J by 6 bases, with 10 bases between the two germline ends. For the CDR3, the DNA is TGTGCCAGTAGTATAGGTTGGGCCTCCGAGCAGTACTTC. It is translated as CASSIGWASEQYF.

This clone was observed a few times. The chain joins TRBV4-2 to TRBJ1-5; 8 nucleotides match TRBD1. The CDR3 sequence is 15 residues long. The ends lost 1 base at V and 5 bases at J; junction bases unmatched: 4. Germline V gene data show CDR1 as LGHNA and CDR2 as YNFKEQ. CDR3 amino acids: CASSQGQGRDQPQHF. The CDR3 nucleotides are TGTGCCAGCAGCCAAGGACAGGGGAGAGATCAGCCCCAGCATTTT.

The chain joins TRBV4-1 to TRBJ1-1; tentative D call: TRBD1 (6 bases). V was pared by 5 bases and J by 5 bases, with 12 bases between. The CDR3 sequence is 13 residues long. The V gene's germline CDR1 is MGHRA and CDR2 YSYEKL. The CDR3 protein is CASSNREGTEAFF. The CDR3 bases are TGCGCCAGCAGCAACAGGGAGGGAACTGAAGCTTTCTTT.

The CDR3 sequence is CSARADEQYF. For the CDR3, the DNA is TGCAGTGCTAGAGCGGACGAGCAGTACTTC. The chain uses TRBV20-1 and TRBJ2-7; no reliable D call. Trimming left V 1 base short and J 5 bases short, with 3 bases between. Germline values: CDR1 DFQATT, CDR2 SNEGSKA (reference sequence). This CDR3 has 10 residues.